This paragraph covers one T cell receptor (beta chain) sequence. The data stem from a study of blood T cells in healthy people across ages. A J-beta primer mix and a sample-barcoded 5' primer were used in a second PCR of about 7 to 12 cycles. TCRdb re-analysed the 5' RACE reads in MiXCR, keeping a single row per CDR3 protein. This table has around 800,000 distinct CDR3 sequences, under 45% appearing once. Germline assignment: CDR1 SGHTA and CDR2 FQGNSA. The CDR3 contains 15 residues. The trim removed 4 bases at V and 4 bases at J, leaving 5 bases unmatched. The chain links TRBV7-2 to TRBJ1-4; 8 bases are a match to TRBD1. This clonotype was sampled from a man between 60 and 75 years old in good health. Sequencing used blood. Written as DNA, the CDR3 is TGTGCCAGCAGCTCCGACAGGGGCTTTAATGAAAAACTGTTTTTT. This gives the protein CASSSDRGFNEKLFF.